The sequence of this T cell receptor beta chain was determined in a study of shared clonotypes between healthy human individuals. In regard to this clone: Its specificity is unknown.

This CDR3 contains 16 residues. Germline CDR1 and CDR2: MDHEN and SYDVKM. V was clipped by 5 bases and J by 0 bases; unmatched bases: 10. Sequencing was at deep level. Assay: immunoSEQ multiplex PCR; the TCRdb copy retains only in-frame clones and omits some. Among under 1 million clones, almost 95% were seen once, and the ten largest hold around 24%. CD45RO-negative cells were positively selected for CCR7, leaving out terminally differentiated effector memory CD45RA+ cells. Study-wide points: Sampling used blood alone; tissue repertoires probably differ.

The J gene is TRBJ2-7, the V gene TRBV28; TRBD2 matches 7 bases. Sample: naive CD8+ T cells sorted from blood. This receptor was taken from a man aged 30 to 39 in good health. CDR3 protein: CASSPRATSSSYEQYF. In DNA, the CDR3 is TGTGCCAGCAGTCCCCGGGCGACTAGCAGCTCCTACGAGCAGTACTTC.